Listed below are T cell receptor beta chains from one sample, sequenced in a study of blood T cell repertoires in COVID-19. The protocol was immunoSEQ multiplex PCR, while the TCRdb copy is restricted to in-frame clones and leaves out a portion. The data contain roughly 200,000 clones, 87% of them seen just once; the ten biggest clones take up approximately 2.4%. Sequencing used PBMCs or T cells enriched from blood (not recorded which). The receptors were gathered from a woman in her 30s who had recovered from COVID-19. Both conserved end residues are part of each CDR3. D genes are given only for firm matches. A clone size is listed for some rows: how often the clone was seen (once, few, many), or a class if it is expanded.

size	J	V	D	DNA	CDR3
.	TRBJ1-1	TRBV7-6	.	TGTGCCAGCAGTCAGGGGTATCCCCGGAACACTGAAGCTTTCTTT	CASSQGYPRNTEAFF
.	TRBJ1-1	TRBV5-4	TRBD1	TGTGCCAGCAGCTGGGACAGGGGGATGAACACTGAAGCTTTCTTT	CASSWDRGMNTEAFF
.	TRBJ2-7	TRBV20-1	.	TGCAGTGCTAGTACCCTACGGCGGGACTCCTACGAGCAGTACTTC	CSASTLRRDSYEQYF
once	TRBJ1-5	TRBV4-3	TRBD1	TGCGCCAGCAGCCGTTTAGGGGGCGGTCAGCCCCAGCATTTT	CASSRLGGGQPQHF
.	TRBJ2-1	TRBV7-3	.	TGTGCCAGCAGCTCTGGGTACGGGAGCTCCTACAATGAGCAGTTCTTC	CASSSGYGSSYNEQFF
.	TRBJ2-5	TRBV4-3	TRBD2	TGCGCCAGCAGCCAATACGGAGAAGCGGGAAGGGAGACCCAGTACTTC	CASSQYGEAGRETQYF
once	TRBJ1-2	TRBV21-1	.	TGTGCCAGCAGCAAACAGGGGGCGAACTATGGCTACACCTTC	CASSKQGANYGYTF
.	TRBJ2-7	TRBV27	.	TGTGCCAGCAGTCAGGACAGTTCCTACGAGCAGTACTTC	CASSQDSSYEQYF
.	TRBJ2-1	TRBV9	TRBD2	TGTGCCAGCAGCGCCGCCCCCCCGGGACTAGCGGCGTACAATGAGCAGTTCTTC	CASSAAPPGLAAYNEQFF
.	TRBJ2-1	TRBV11-2	TRBD2	TGTGCCAGCAGCTCGGGACTAGCAGCCTACAATGAGCAGTTCTTC	CASSSGLAAYNEQFF
.	TRBJ1-1	TRBV29-1	.	TGCAGCGTTGAGGGGACACTTTACACTGAAGCTTTCTTT	CSVEGTLYTEAFF
.	TRBJ2-1	TRBV20-1	.	TGCAGTGCTAGTGCAGGGGTCGGATACAATGAGCAGTTCTTC	CSASAGVGYNEQFF
.	TRBJ2-1	TRBV19	.	TGTGCCAGTAGTAAGCCCCAGGGAAGCTCCTACAATGAGCAGTTCTTC	CASSKPQGSSYNEQFF
.	TRBJ2-6	TRBV30	TRBD1	TGTGCCTGGAGGAACAGGGGTGGGGCCAACGTCCTGACTTTC	CAWRNRGGANVLTF
.	TRBJ1-6	TRBV11-1	TRBD1	TGTGCCAGCAGCACGCCGGGACAGGTTAATTCACCCCTCCACTTT	CASSTPGQVNSPLHF
.	TRBJ1-6	TRBV28	TRBD1	TGTGCCAGCACTACCGGGACAGGGGGAACACCCCTCCACTTT	CASTTGTGGTPLHF
once	TRBJ1-1	TRBV4-3	.	TGCGCCAGCAGCCAAGATTGGGAAAACAGGGAGGCTTTCTTT	CASSQDWENREAFF
few	TRBJ1-5	TRBV2	.	TGTGCCAGCAGTGACAGGGTTCGGGCCCTCAATCAGCCCCAGCATTTT	CASSDRVRALNQPQHF
.	TRBJ2-5	TRBV7-2	.	TGTGCCAGCAGCTTAGCAGACTTCCAAGAGACCCAGTACTTC	CASSLADFQETQYF
.	TRBJ2-1	TRBV6-6	TRBD2	TGTGCCAGCAGTTTACTAGCGGGAGCTGAGAATGAGCAGTTCTTC	CASSLLAGAENEQFF
.	TRBJ1-2	TRBV5-4	.	TGTGCCAGCAGCTTGCGGGGTGACGGCTACACCTTC	CASSLRGDGYTF
.	TRBJ2-7	TRBV9	TRBD2	TGTGCCAGCAGCGTCAGCGGGAGCTACGAGCAGTACTTC	CASSVSGSYEQYF
.	TRBJ1-2	TRBV11-2	.	TGTGCCAGCAGCTTAGATCAGACAGGATACTATGGCTACACCTTC	CASSLDQTGYYGYTF
.	TRBJ2-1	TRBV3-1/TRBV3-2	.	TGTGCCAGCAGCCAAGAGAGATATAGTGAGCAGTTCTTC	CASSQERYSEQFF
.	TRBJ1-2	TRBV18	TRBD1	TGTGCCAGCTCACCACCCAGGGGGCGCGGCTATGGCTACACCTTC	CASSPPRGRGYGYTF
.	TRBJ1-1	TRBV11-3	.	TGTGCCAGCAGCTTAGACCCCTCGGACATCACTGAAGCTTTCTTT	CASSLDPSDITEAFF
.	TRBJ1-2	TRBV6-6	TRBD1	TGTGCCAGCAGTGCGGGACAGGGAGGCCGAGGCTACACCTTC	CASSAGQGGRGYTF
.	TRBJ1-2	TRBV9	TRBD1	TGTGCCAGCAGCCCCAGGGGACAGCACTATGGCTACACCTTC	CASSPRGQHYGYTF
few	TRBJ2-5	TRBV12-3/TRBV12-4	TRBD2	TGTGCCAGCAGTTGGGGACTAGAAGAGACCCAGTACTTC	CASSWGLEETQYF
.	TRBJ1-1	TRBV6-2/TRBV6-3	.	TGTGCCAGCAGTGGGAGGTTGAACACTGAAGCTTTCTTT	CASSGRLNTEAFF
.	TRBJ1-4	TRBV25-1	TRBD1	TGTGCCAGTCAAGGGGGCTCTAATGAAAAACTGTTTTTT	CASQGGSNEKLFF
.	TRBJ1-4	TRBV27	.	TGTGCCAGCGGCCACCGGGTCGGCACTAATGAAAAACTGTTTTTT	CASGHRVGTNEKLFF
.	TRBJ1-1	TRBV7-8	.	TGTGCCAGCAGCTTCCTACAGGGGAACACTGAAGCTTTCTTT	CASSFLQGNTEAFF